This entry lists 24 T cell receptor beta chains sequenced from one sample in a study of cytomegalovirus exposure and HLA in healthy donors. PCR employed 60 Vbeta and 13 Jbeta primers. Some clones are missing from TCRdb's copy, which holds only in-frame ones; the method was immunoSEQ multiplex PCR. The repertoire includes roughly 240,000 clones, roughly 80% of them detected once, and approximately 5.3% sits in the top ten. Sequencing used PBMCs. The receptors shown here come from a middle-aged woman in good health and CMV-seropositive.

In its sample, this clone was seen a few times. The gene calls are TRBV21-1 and TRBJ2-3; the table calls TRBD2, which could not be checked here. TRBV21-1 is noted as a pseudogene. There are 18 residues in the CDR3. Here the CDR3 DNA reads TGTGCCAGCAGCAAAGAATCGTCAGCGGGGGGGCGTACAGATACGCAGTATTTT. As protein: CASSKESSAGGRTDTQYF.

The J gene is TRBJ2-5, the V gene TRBV11-3; 8 bases fit TRBD2. V lost 0 bases and J lost 4; bases outside the gene matches: 7. CDR3 size: 16 residues. Germline V CDR1 and CDR2: SGHNT, YENEEA. The CDR3 DNA reads as TGTGCCAGCAGCTTAGATACCCTAGCGGGTGGAGAGACCCAGTACTTC. This translates into CASSLDTLAGGETQYF.

This chain connects TRBV4-2 to TRBJ1-6, with D tentatively TRBD1 (5 bases). The V end lost 4 bases, the J end lost 10 bases, and 20 bases lay between the germline ends. CDR3 length equals 16 residues. Looked up from germline, CDR1 is LGHNA and CDR2 is YNFKEQ. As DNA, the CDR3 is TGTGCCAGCAGCCGAGAAGGAGGGCAGGGAAGATCACCCCTCCACTTT. This codes for CASSREGGQGRSPLHF.

The DNA for the CDR3 is TGTGCCAGCAGCTTACCAAGCGGGGCCCACTACGAGCAGTACTTC. This encodes CASSLPSGAHYEQYF. The gene calls are TRBV7-2 and TRBJ2-7; 7 bases match TRBD2. The CDR3 covers 15 residues. Germline assignment: CDR1 SGHTA and CDR2 FQGNSA. V trimming: 2 bases; J trimming: 3 bases; junction bases outside the gene matches: 7.

The V call is TRBV6-5, the J call TRBJ2-2; 8 bases line up with TRBD1. After removal of 6 bases from V and 7 bases from J, the junction contained 10 bases not matched to a gene. This CDR3 region has 15 residues. Germline V gives CDR1 MNHEY, CDR2 SVGAGI. The CDR3 bases are TGTGCCAGCAGGGAATCAGGGGGCAGTATCGGGGAGCTGTTTTTT. Its protein is CASRESGGSIGELFF.

This clone was detected a few times. This chain connects TRBV5-1 to TRBJ2-5; TRBD1 might be the D (6 bases). Gene TRBJ2-7 matches the end of the DNA better, so the J call may be wrong. The CDR3 runs 12 residues. Per the germline V gene, CDR1 is SGHRS and CDR2 is YFSETQ. CDR3 loop: CASSSGVNEQYF. In DNA form, the CDR3 reads TGCGCCAGCAGCTCAGGGGTAAACGAGCAGTACTTC.

The genes are TRBV27 and TRBJ1-5, with D uncertain. The germline V and J ends were trimmed by 5 bases and 4 bases, with 12 bases remaining between them. The germline V gene has CDR1 MNHEY and CDR2 SMNVEV (reference sequence). The CDR3 extends over 14 amino acids. CDR3 sequence reads: CASSPLAGNQPQHF. Here the CDR3 DNA reads TGTGCCAGCAGTCCCTTAGCGGGGAATCAGCCCCAGCATTTT.

In its sample, this clone was seen once. The chain recombines TRBV6-4 with TRBJ1-5, with a tentative D call TRBD1 (6 bases). From germline, CDR1 is MRHNA and CDR2 SNTAGT. The CDR3 is 14 amino acids. Trimming took 3 bases from V and 6 from J, leaving 12 bases between them. The CDR3 DNA reads TGTGCCAGCAGTGAGGAAGGGGGGGTTCAGCCCCAGCATTTT. Translated, it gives CASSEEGGVQPQHF.

CDR3 protein: CASSFSGTGKFF. DNA for the CDR3: TGTGCCAGCAGCTTTTCCGGGACAGGCAAGTTCTTC. The V gene is TRBV7-3, the J gene TRBJ2-1; 8 nucleotides match TRBD1. Losses at the gene ends were 3 bases for V and 14 bases for J; bases not matched to a gene: 6. Germline loops: CDR1 SGHTA, CDR2 FQGTGA. The CDR3 sequence is 12 residues long.

There are a few counts of this clone. The chain links TRBV9 to TRBJ2-1; D ambiguous. CDR3 size: 11 residues. The V end lost 2 bases, the J end lost 15 bases, and 12 bases lay between the germline ends. CDR1 and CDR2 (germline): SGDLS, YYNGEE. CDR3: CASSVKRRLFF. The CDR3 DNA follows: TGTGCCAGCAGCGTTAAGCGTAGGCTGTTCTTC. Using reference TRBV9 and TRBJ2-1 for the parts outside the CDR3, the full variable domain is DSGVTQTPKHLITATGQRVTLRCSPRSGDLSVYWYQQSLDQGLQFLIQYYNGEERAKGNILERFSAQQFPDLHSELNLSSLELGDSALYFCASSVKRRLFFGPGTRLTVL.

V gene TRBV27 combines with J gene TRBJ1-2, with TRBD1 matching over 9 bases. Germline V gene data show CDR1 as MNHEY and CDR2 as SMNVEV (reference sequence). Losses at the gene ends were 4 bases for V and 4 bases for J; bases not matched to a gene: 10. The CDR3 runs to 16 residues. This CDR3 reads CASSSYRDRVAYGYTF. In DNA, the CDR3 is TGTGCCAGCAGTTCTTACCGGGACAGGGTGGCCTATGGCTACACCTTC.

The rearrangement uses TRBV6-4 and TRBJ2-2, with 9 positions matching TRBD1. Germline V gene lookup returns CDR1 MRHNA and CDR2 SNTAGT. Trimming cost V 6 bases and J 1 base; bases outside gene matches: 3. The CDR3 has 15 amino acids. CDR3 sequence (DNA): TGTGCCAGCAGCGCGGGACAGGGGAACACCGGGGAGCTGTTTTTT. This translates into CASSAGQGNTGELFF.

CDR3 DNA sequence: TGTGCCAGTAGTCTCCCGGGACAGGGCAAGGAAGCTTTCTTT. It codes for CASSLPGQGKEAFF. The chain carries TRBV19 and TRBJ1-1; 9 bases fit TRBD1. The CDR3 is made up of 14 amino acids. The V segment lost 5 bases and the J segment 8 bases; nucleotides outside the gene matches: 9. The germline gives CDR1 LNHDA, CDR2 SQIVND (reference sequence). Full variable domain (missing parts from reference TRBV19 and TRBJ1-1): DGGITQSPKYLFRKEGQNVTLSCEQNLNHDAMYWYRQDPGQGLRLIYYSQIVNDFQKGDIAEGYSVSREKKESFPLTVTSAQKNPTAFYLCASSLPGQGKEAFFGQGTRLTVV.

This chain joins TRBV7-9 and TRBJ2-2, with D possibly matching TRBD2 (5 bases). Trimming left V 6 bases short and J 7 bases short, with 12 bases between. The CDR3 runs to 13 residues. Per the germline V gene, CDR1 is SEHNR and CDR2 is FQNEAQ (reference sequence). The CDR3 here is CASSWTGDGELFF. DNA for the CDR3: TGTGCCAGCAGTTGGACCGGGGACGGGGAGCTGTTTTTT.

The rearrangement joins TRBV4-1 to TRBJ1-6, with 7 bases that match TRBD1. CDR3 size: 15 residues. CDR1 and CDR2 (germline): MGHRA, YSYEKL. J lost 7 bases, V lost 0 bases, and 3 bases had no gene match. CDR3 DNA sequence: TGCGCCAGCAGCCAAGATGAGACAGGGAATTCACCCCTCCACTTT. Its translation: CASSQDETGNSPLHF.

CDR3 DNA sequence: TGCGCCAGCAGCTTGGGGGACAGGGGGCTTGGGGCCAACGTCCTGACTTTC. This codes for CASSLGDRGLGANVLTF. The rearrangement joins TRBV5-1 to TRBJ2-6; TRBD1 agrees at 12 bases. CDR1 and CDR2 from the germline V gene are SGHRS and YFSETQ. There are 17 residues in the CDR3. With 0 bases clipped from V and 3 bases from J, the junction kept 1 base outside the gene matches.

The chain recombines TRBV6-4 with TRBJ2-1; TRBD1 might be the D (7 bases). In germline, CDR1 is MRHNA, CDR2 SNTAGT. Deletions cut 4 bases from V and 10 bases from J, with 14 bases between. The CDR3 length is 13 residues. The CDR3, as DNA: TGTGCCAGCAGTGCCGCAGGGGGGATGGAGCAGTTCTTC. Its protein product is CASSAAGGMEQFF.

Only one count was recorded for this clone. This chain links TRBV10-2 with TRBJ2-1; 7 nucleotides match TRBD1. Germline assignment: CDR1 WSHSY and CDR2 SAAADI. V lost 4 bases to trimming and J lost 0 bases; unmatched junction nucleotides: 12. The CDR3 is made up of 18 amino acids. CDR3 sequence (DNA): TGCGCCAGCAGTGGGAACAGGGGTCTATTTTACTCCTACAATGAGCAGTTCTTC. This codes for CASSGNRGLFYSYNEQFF.

This clone was detected a few times. The genes are TRBV27 and TRBJ2-3; tentatively, D is TRBD2 (5 bases). The CDR3 has 16 residues. V was trimmed by 3 bases and J by 0 bases, leaving 13 bases between them. CDR1 and CDR2 from the germline V gene are MNHEY and SMNVEV (reference sequence). The CDR3 DNA follows: TGTGCCAGCAGTTTCTGGGGAGCGTCTAGCACAGATACGCAGTATTTT. This codes for CASSFWGASSTDTQYF.

This chain uses TRBV5-8 with TRBJ1-2, with D possibly being TRBD1 (6 bases). CDR3 length: 16 amino acids. The germline V and J ends were trimmed by 2 bases and 4 bases, with 18 bases remaining between them. Germline loops: CDR1 SGHTS, CDR2 YDEGEE. The CDR3 spells CASSLFTGLEGYGYTF. The CDR3 DNA is TGTGCCAGCAGCTTATTTACAGGGTTGGAAGGCTATGGCTACACCTTC.

V and J are TRBV6-1 and TRBJ2-5; D is possibly TRBD1 (5 bases). Germline V gene lookup returns CDR1 MNHNS and CDR2 SASEGT. There are 13 residues in the CDR3. V lost 7 bases and J 4 bases, leaving 13 bases between the germline ends. The CDR3 DNA follows: TGTGCCAGCAACCGACAGCCGGTAGAGACCCAGTACTTC. It translates to CASNRQPVETQYF.

The rearrangement uses TRBV7-2 and TRBJ2-3; D is perhaps TRBD2 (6 bases). The CDR3 runs 15 residues. Deletions cut 1 base from V and 2 bases from J, with 10 bases between. Per the germline V gene, CDR1 is SGHTA and CDR2 is FQGNSA. DNA for the CDR3: TGTGCCAGCAGCTTAGTCCCTAGCGCCACAGATACGCAGTATTTT. Translating it yields CASSLVPSATDTQYF. Using reference TRBV7-2 and TRBJ2-3 for the parts outside the CDR3, the full variable domain is GAGVSQSPSNKVTEKGKDVELRCDPISGHTALYWYRQSLGQGLEFLIYFQGNSAPDKSGLPSDRFSAERTGGSVSTLTIQRTQQEDSAVYLCASSLVPSATDTQYFGPGTRLTVL.

The chain employs TRBV7-6 and TRBJ2-1; 13 positions match TRBD2. Trimming cost V 5 bases and J 4 bases; bases outside gene matches: 2. The CDR3 runs 15 residues. Per the germline V gene, CDR1 is SGHVS and CDR2 is FNYEAQ. CDR3 in DNA: TGTGCCAGCAGCCAGGGACTAGCGGGGTACAATGAGCAGTTCTTC. Its protein is CASSQGLAGYNEQFF.

The chain employs TRBV7-2 and TRBJ2-5; TRBD1 agrees at 9 bases. The V gene end was trimmed by 5 bases and the J gene end by 2 bases; junction bases not matched to a gene: 6. Germline loops: CDR1 SGHTA, CDR2 FQGNSA. The CDR3 loop spans 15 amino acids. The CDR3 loop is CASSTRDRAQETQYF. The CDR3 DNA reads as TGTGCCAGCAGCACCCGGGACAGGGCGCAAGAGACCCAGTACTTC.